These 5 T cell receptor beta chains share one sample of origin, sequenced in a study of response to subunit inactivated influenza vaccine. MiXCR, applied by TCRdb to the RT-PCR reads, yields one record per CDR3 protein. The sample yields roughly 570,000 distinct CDR3 sequences, around 15% seen once. Specimen: PBMCs from blood, collected 12 days after vaccination. The receptors originated from a man in his fifties who received an inactivated influenza vaccine.

This clonotype was found a few times. The CDR3 nucleotides read TGTGCCAGCAGCGTAGCTAGCGGGAGGGCAGATACGCAGTATTTT. Translating gives CASSVASGRADTQYF. This sequence joins TRBV9 and TRBJ2-3; 12 bases map to TRBD2. V dropped 0 bases and J dropped 4; count of bases not matched to a gene: 0. Germline V gene data show CDR1 as SGDLS and CDR2 as YYNGEE. This CDR3 is 15 amino acids long.

This clonotype has more than one count but fewer than ten. The rearrangement links TRBV20-1 to TRBJ2-1; 9 nucleotides align to TRBD2. The CDR3 has 13 residues. V shed 2 bases, J shed 7 bases, and the junction held 3 bases outside the gene matches. From germline, CDR1 is DFQATT and CDR2 SNEGSKA (reference sequence). CDR3 DNA sequence: TGCAGTGCTAGACCTAGCGGGGCGAATGAGCAGTTCTTC. This translates into CSARPSGANEQFF.

The rearrangement joins TRBV10-3 to TRBJ2-3, with 7 bases matching TRBD2. CDR1 and CDR2 (germline): ENHRY, SYGVKD. Germline trimming cut 4 bases from V and 2 bases from J; bases unmatched to any gene: 3. This CDR3 region has 14 residues. The CDR3 region is CAISVSGFTDTQYF. CDR3 bases: TGTGCCATCAGTGTTAGCGGGTTCACAGATACGCAGTATTTT.

The genes are TRBV15 and TRBJ2-2; 8 bases align to TRBD1. There are 13 residues in the CDR3. The germline V gene has CDR1 LNHNV and CDR2 YYDKDF (reference sequence). J gave up 4 bases and V 9 bases, and 4 bases lay outside the gene matches. Here the CDR3 reads CATRTGLTGELFF. The CDR3, as DNA: TGTGCCACTAGGACAGGGCTCACCGGGGAGCTGTTTTTT.

This clonotype has a handful of counts. V gene TRBV20-1 combines with J gene TRBJ2-3; D call uncertain. The germline CDR1 and CDR2 sequences are DFQATT and SNEGSKA (reference sequence). The CDR3 totals 13 residues. The germline V and J ends were trimmed by 2 bases and 3 bases, with 9 bases remaining between them. The CDR3 loop reads CSARSPGTDTQYF. DNA for the CDR3: TGCAGTGCTAGATCCCCAGGAACAGATACGCAGTATTTT.